The 5 T cell receptor beta chains in this list originate from one sample, sequenced in a study of OX40 agonist ivuxolimab in advanced cancers. This table comes from immunoSEQ multiplex PCR, and its TCRdb copy is limited to in-frame clones, with some not included. This sample carries some 44,000 clones, approximately 86% of them seen once, and the ten largest clones take about 0.37%. The starting material was CD4+ or CD8+ T cells sorted from blood, obtained in a trial of the OX40 agonist ivuxolimab. All receptors come from an adult with an advanced solid tumor such as melanoma, head and neck, liver or kidney cancer.

The chain carries TRBV7-8 and TRBJ2-3, with 13 bases lining up with TRBD2. V shed 4 bases, J shed 0 bases, and the junction held 7 bases outside the gene matches. CDR3 length equals 18 residues. The germline V gene encodes CDR1 SGHVS and CDR2 FQNEAQ. CDR3 nucleotide sequence: TGTGCCAGCAGCTCCGGGACTAGCGGGACCGCTAGCACAGATACGCAGTATTTT. It is translated as CASSSGTSGTASTDTQYF.

The chain couples TRBV7-8 to TRBJ2-3, with a tentative D call TRBD2 (6 bases). V shed 7 bases and J shed 2 bases, with 13 bases lying between them. Per germline, CDR1 SGHVS and CDR2 FQNEAQ. The length of the CDR3 is 14 residues. CDR3 nucleotide sequence: TGTGCCAGCACCCCGGGGGACTTCACAGATACGCAGTATTTT. This sequence encodes CASTPGDFTDTQYF. Drawing the rest from reference TRBV7-8 and TRBJ2-3, the complete variable domain is GAGVSQSPRYKVAKRGQDVALRCDPISGHVSLFWYQQALGQGPEFLTYFQNEAQLDKSGLPSDRFFAERPEGSVSTLKIQRTQQEDSAVYLCASTPGDFTDTQYFGPGTRLTVL.

In its sample, this clone was seen once. The chain uses TRBV28 and TRBJ2-7, with D perhaps matching TRBD1 (5 bases). V lost 8 bases and J 6 bases, leaving 17 bases between the germline ends. Germline V gives CDR1 MDHEN, CDR2 SYDVKM. The CDR3 length is 13 residues. The CDR3 sequence: CASLMTASSEQYF. The CDR3 bases are TGTGCCAGCCTAATGACAGCCTCGAGCGAGCAGTACTTC.

The rearrangement joins TRBV10-2 to TRBJ1-3, with D hard to call. The V gene's germline CDR1 is WSHSY and CDR2 SAAADI. CDR3 length equals 16 residues. With 0 bases removed from V and 3 bases from J, the gap between germline ends came to 12 bases. The CDR3: CASSESGGPGGNTIYF. The CDR3 nucleotides read TGCGCCAGCAGTGAGTCGGGAGGGCCAGGTGGAAACACCATATATTTT.

J is TRBJ1-4 and V is TRBV29-1; TRBD1 agrees at 9 bases. The CDR3 sequence is 15 residues long. The V gene end was trimmed by 1 base and the J gene end by 3 bases; junction bases not matched to a gene: 3. Germline assignment: CDR1 SQVTM and CDR2 ANQGSEA. The CDR3: CSVEATGGPNEKLFF. CDR3 DNA: TGCAGCGTTGAAGCCACAGGGGGCCCTAATGAAAAACTGTTTTTT.